A single sample is the source of the 26 T cell receptor beta chains below, sequenced in a study of cytomegalovirus exposure and HLA in healthy donors. 60 Vbeta and 13 Jbeta primers were used in PCR. Using immunoSEQ multiplex PCR, the repertoire was profiled, and TCRdb retains in-frame clones only, with some absent. The repertoire holds roughly 250,000 clones, with around four fifths as singletons. Sequences were obtained from PBMCs. Receptors were obtained from a woman in her forties in good health and CMV-seropositive.

The chain has TRBV5-4 and TRBJ2-1; no definite D call. The CDR3 runs to 15 residues. Trimming took 3 bases from V and 1 from J, leaving 11 bases between them. The germline gives CDR1 SGHNT, CDR2 YYREEE (reference sequence). The CDR3 is CASSSDSTSYNEQFF. As DNA, the CDR3 is TGTGCCAGCAGCTCCGACTCAACTTCCTACAATGAGCAGTTCTTC.

In DNA form, the CDR3 reads TGTGCCAGCAGGGGGGACAGAAACTATGGCTACACCTTC. The encoded protein is CASRGDRNYGYTF. The chain is built from TRBV2 and TRBJ1-2, with 7 positions matching TRBD1. J was trimmed by 2 bases and V by 6 bases; bases with no gene match: 3. CDR1 SNHLY and CDR2 FYNNEI come from the germline V gene. The CDR3 covers 13 residues.

The rearrangement uses TRBV7-9 and TRBJ2-7; 15 bases line up with TRBD2. The CDR3 runs to 17 residues. Unmatched junction bases numbered 10, after V lost 4 bases and J lost 6 bases. CDR1 is SEHNR and CDR2 is FQNEAQ in the germline V gene (reference sequence). This CDR3 is CASSSRGLAGGPIEQYF. The DNA of the CDR3 is TGTGCCAGCAGCTCAAGAGGACTAGCGGGAGGGCCAATCGAGCAGTACTTC. The full variable domain, in which reference TRBV7-9 and TRBJ2-7 provide the parts outside the CDR3, is DTGVSQNPRHKITKRGQNVTFRCDPISEHNRLYWYRQTLGQGPEFLTYFQNEAQLEKSRLLSDRFSAERPKGSFSTLEIQRTEQGDSAMYLCASSSRGLAGGPIEQYFGPGTRLTVT.

The chain links TRBV6-1 to TRBJ1-2; TRBD1 might be the D (5 bases). CDR3 length equals 13 residues. Germline V CDR1 and CDR2: MNHNS, SASEGT. V dropped 2 bases and J dropped 5 bases, with 9 bases sitting between them. The CDR3 here is CASSEQGGYGYTF. DNA of the CDR3: TGTGCCAGCAGTGAACAGGGAGGGTATGGCTACACCTTC.

This chain links TRBV28 with TRBJ2-4; 11 bases map to TRBD1. Germline-derived CDR1 and CDR2 are MDHEN and SYDVKM. J lost 6 bases, V lost 5 bases, and 12 bases had no gene match. The length of the CDR3 is 17 residues. CDR3 protein: CASSPGDRGGRRNIQYF. CDR3 sequence (DNA): TGTGCCAGCAGTCCCGGGGACAGGGGGGGCAGAAGAAACATTCAGTACTTC.

The chain uses TRBV29-1 and TRBJ2-1; 13 bases are shared with TRBD2. J was trimmed by 7 bases and V by 6 bases; bases with no gene match: 3. The length of the CDR3 is 13 residues. Germline CDR1 SQVTM, CDR2 ANQGSEA. The CDR3 sequence: CSVTSGRANEQFF. The CDR3, as DNA: TGCAGCGTAACTAGCGGGAGGGCAAATGAGCAGTTCTTC.

The V gene is TRBV11-3, the J gene TRBJ2-3, with no clear D. Trimming left V 1 base short and J 3 bases short, with 5 bases between. CDR3 size: 13 residues. CDR1 and CDR2 from the germline V gene are SGHNT and YENEEA. CDR3 amino acids: CASSLAPTDTQYF. In DNA, the CDR3 is TGTGCCAGCAGCTTAGCCCCAACAGATACGCAGTATTTT.

The chain recombines TRBV11-3 with TRBJ2-7; 7 bases agree with TRBD1. V shed 8 bases, J shed 5 bases, and the junction held 15 bases outside the gene matches. This CDR3 spans 15 amino acids. Looked up from germline, CDR1 is SGHNT and CDR2 is YENEEA. The chain's CDR3 is CASGGDRQGDHEQYF. The CDR3 bases are TGTGCCAGCGGGGGTGATCGACAGGGTGACCACGAGCAGTACTTC.

The genes are TRBV5-1 and TRBJ2-2; D may be TRBD2 (5 bases). Trimming pared 0 bases from V and 2 bases from J, leaving 17 bases between. CDR1 is SGHRS and CDR2 is YFSETQ in the germline V gene. This CDR3 comprises 18 residues. Here the CDR3 reads CASSLDNSGKGNTGELFF. For the CDR3, the DNA is TGCGCCAGCAGCTTGGATAATTCGGGAAAGGGAAACACCGGGGAGCTGTTTTTT.

The chain has TRBV7-7 and TRBJ2-5; TRBD2 is a possible D gene (5 bases). This CDR3 region has 15 residues. Germline lookup yields CDR1 SSHAT and CDR2 FNYEAQ (reference sequence). V gave up 1 base and J gave up 4 bases, with 13 bases separating them. The DNA of the CDR3 is TGTGCCAGCAGCTTAGGCTACCCGGGGAGAGAGACCCAGTACTTC. It is translated as CASSLGYPGRETQYF. The full variable domain, completed using reference TRBV7-7 and TRBJ2-5, is GAGVSQSPRYKVTKRGQDVTLRCDPISSHATLYWYQQALGQGPEFLTYFNYEAQPDKSGLPSDRFSAERPEGSISTLTIQRTEQRDSAMYRCASSLGYPGRETQYFGPGTRLLVL.

This clone was observed a few times. This rearrangement joins TRBV28 to TRBJ2-3; D might be TRBD2 (6 bases). CDR1 is MDHEN, CDR2 SYDVKM, per germline. V was pared by 6 bases and J by 9 bases, with 10 bases between. The CDR3 sequence is 11 residues long. The CDR3 nucleotides read TGTGCCAGCAGAACAAGCGGGACGCAGTATTTT. Translation gives CASRTSGTQYF. The full variable domain, completed using reference TRBV28 and TRBJ2-3, is DVKVTQSSRYLVKRTGEKVFLECVQDMDHENMFWYRQDPGLGLRLIYFSYDVKMKEKGDIPEGYSVSREKKERFSLILESASTNQTSMYLCASRTSGTQYFGPGTRLTVL.

The chain uses TRBV4-1 and TRBJ2-7; 11 bases line up with TRBD2. The CDR3 totals 17 residues. Germline V gene lookup returns CDR1 MGHRA and CDR2 YSYEKL. V was pared by 0 bases and J by 0 bases, with 4 bases of the junction left unmatched. CDR3 DNA sequence: TGCGCCAGCAGCCAAGACATACTAGCGGGAGCCTCCTACGAGCAGTACTTC. Translated, it gives CASSQDILAGASYEQYF.

The V gene is TRBV7-9, the J gene TRBJ2-7, with 13 bases fitting TRBD2. Germline-derived CDR1 and CDR2 are SEHNR and FQNEAQ (reference sequence). CDR3 length equals 16 residues. V was clipped by 0 bases and J by 5 bases; unmatched bases: 4. In nucleotides, the CDR3 is TGTGCCAGCAGCTTAGCTCAAGGACTAGCGGGAGACGAGCAGTACTTC. Protein sequence: CASSLAQGLAGDEQYF.

This chain's CDR3 is CASSILAGVNEQFF. As DNA, the CDR3 is TGTGCCAGTAGTATACTGGCGGGAGTCAATGAGCAGTTCTTC. The J gene is TRBJ2-1, the V gene TRBV19; TRBD2 agrees at 7 bases. The CDR3 covers 14 residues. CDR1 is LNHDA and CDR2 is SQIVND in the germline V gene (reference sequence). Unmatched junction bases numbered 4, after V lost 2 bases and J lost 6 bases. Drawing the rest from reference TRBV19 and TRBJ2-1, the complete variable domain is DGGITQSPKYLFRKEGQNVTLSCEQNLNHDAMYWYRQDPGQGLRLIYYSQIVNDFQKGDIAEGYSVSREKKESFPLTVTSAQKNPTAFYLCASSILAGVNEQFFGPGTRLTVL.

A few counts support this clone. An end of the junction does not agree with germline; a read error may underlie this. The CDR3 DNA sequence: TGTGCCAGCAGGAGACAGGTTGACTCTGGGGCCAACGGCCTGACTTTC. Translated, it gives CASRRQVDSGANGLTF. The chain links TRBV4-2 to TRBJ2-6; D possibly corresponds to TRBD1 (6 bases). Looked up from germline, CDR1 is LGHNA and CDR2 is YNFKEQ. This CDR3 spans 16 amino acids.

V and J are TRBV27 and TRBJ1-2, with D unresolved. CDR1 is MNHEY and CDR2 is SMNVEV in the germline V gene (reference sequence). The CDR3 totals 14 residues. Trimming removed 4 bases from V and 2 bases from J, with 11 bases in between. The CDR3 sequence is CASSSPISNYGYTF. As DNA, the CDR3 is TGTGCCAGCAGTTCCCCCATTTCAAACTATGGCTACACCTTC.

This chain links TRBV28 with TRBJ2-4, with TRBD2 matching 10 bases. This CDR3 contains 12 residues. Germline V gives CDR1 MDHEN, CDR2 SYDVKM. V lost 2 bases, J lost 13 bases, and 2 bases stayed unmatched. The CDR3, as DNA: TGTGCCAGCAGTTTAAGCGGGAGGGTCCAGTACTTC. As protein: CASSLSGRVQYF.

The V and J genes are TRBV6-5 and TRBJ1-1, with 9 positions matching TRBD1. The CDR3 is 13 residues long. Unmatched junction bases numbered 6, after V lost 5 bases and J lost 8 bases. Germline V CDR1 and CDR2: MNHEY, SVGAGI. The CDR3 is CASSARDRVEAFF. The CDR3 coding sequence is TGTGCCAGCAGTGCCCGGGACAGGGTAGAAGCTTTCTTT.

The V and J genes are TRBV6-1 and TRBJ2-1; 7 bases match TRBD2. V dropped 4 bases and J dropped 8; count of bases not matched to a gene: 5. This CDR3 comprises 13 residues. The V gene's germline CDR1 is MNHNS and CDR2 SASEGT. The CDR3 DNA sequence: TGTGCCAGCAGTGTTGAGGGAGGGTATGAGCAGTTCTTC. Translation: CASSVEGGYEQFF.

The chain recombines TRBV27 with TRBJ2-7; the match to TRBD1 covers 8 bases. Germline-derived CDR1 and CDR2 are MNHEY and SMNVEV (reference sequence). Losses at the gene ends were 5 bases for V and 2 bases for J; bases not matched to a gene: 8. The length of the CDR3 is 15 residues. CDR3 region: CASSVVRQGPYEQYF. The DNA for the CDR3 is TGTGCCAGCAGTGTCGTGAGACAGGGGCCCTACGAGCAGTACTTC.

This rearrangement joins TRBV7-8 to TRBJ2-1; 9 bases agree with TRBD2. V was clipped by 1 base and J by 6 bases; unmatched bases: 4. The CDR3 is made up of 15 amino acids. Germline CDR1 SGHVS, CDR2 FQNEAQ. In nucleotides, the CDR3 is TGTGCCAGCAGCTTAGTGGCGGGAGGGCCCAATGAGCAGTTCTTC. Amino acid sequence: CASSLVAGGPNEQFF.

J is TRBJ2-2 and V is TRBV7-9; 9 nucleotides match TRBD2. Trimming cost V 4 bases and J 7 bases; bases outside gene matches: 7. CDR3 length equals 15 residues. The germline V gene has CDR1 SEHNR and CDR2 FQNEAQ (reference sequence). Here the CDR3 DNA reads TGTGCCAGCAGCTCCGGTAGCGGGAGAGGCGGGGAGCTGTTTTTT. It is translated as CASSSGSGRGGELFF. The whole variable domain, remainder taken from reference TRBV7-9 and TRBJ2-2, is DTGVSQNPRHKITKRGQNVTFRCDPISEHNRLYWYRQTLGQGPEFLTYFQNEAQLEKSRLLSDRFSAERPKGSFSTLEIQRTEQGDSAMYLCASSSGSGRGGELFFGEGSRLTVL.

The sample holds one count of this clone. One end of the junction is discordant with germline, which a read error may explain. This chain connects TRBV5-1 to TRBJ2-3; D is uncertain. The CDR3 contains 17 residues. CDR1 and CDR2 (germline): SGHRS, YFSETQ. The CDR3 sequence is CASSLVVVSLPTDAQYF. The CDR3 nucleotides are TGCGCCAGCAGCTTGGTAGTCGTCTCGCTACCCACAGATGCGCAGTATTTT. Combining the CDR3 with reference TRBV5-1 and TRBJ2-3 gives the whole variable domain KAGVTQTPRYLIKTRGQQVTLSCSPISGHRSVSWYQQTPGQGLQFLFEYFSETQRNKGNFPGRFSGRQFSNSRSEMNVSTLELGDSALYLCASSLVVVSLPTDAQYFGPGTRLTVL.

The chain uses TRBV18 and TRBJ2-1; 11 bases are shared with TRBD1. The CDR3 consists of 15 residues. Trimming took 3 bases from V and 3 from J; bases not matched to a gene: 1. The germline gives CDR1 KGHSH, CDR2 LQKENI. The CDR3 region is CASSPGTGGYNEQFF. As DNA, the CDR3 is TGTGCCAGCTCACCCGGGACAGGGGGCTACAATGAGCAGTTCTTC.

The genes are TRBV5-6 and TRBJ2-5, with 10 nucleotides matching TRBD2. The CDR3 loop spans 17 amino acids. The V gene end was trimmed by 1 base and the J gene end by 5 bases; junction bases not matched to a gene: 11. Germline loops: CDR1 SGHDT, CDR2 YYEEEE. The CDR3 DNA reads as TGTGCCAGCAGCTTGAGATTGGCTAGCGGGAGTACGGAGACCCAGTACTTC. It specifies CASSLRLASGSTETQYF.

The CDR3 region has the DNA TGCAGCGTTGAAGGGCGGGATAGCGGGGTGGTAAGGGAGCAGTTCTTC. This codes for CSVEGRDSGVVREQFF. The V and J genes are TRBV29-1 and TRBJ2-1, with TRBD2 matching 8 bases. Germline trimming cut 1 base from V and 10 bases from J; bases unmatched to any gene: 15. CDR1 and CDR2 (germline): SQVTM, ANQGSEA. The CDR3 consists of 16 residues.